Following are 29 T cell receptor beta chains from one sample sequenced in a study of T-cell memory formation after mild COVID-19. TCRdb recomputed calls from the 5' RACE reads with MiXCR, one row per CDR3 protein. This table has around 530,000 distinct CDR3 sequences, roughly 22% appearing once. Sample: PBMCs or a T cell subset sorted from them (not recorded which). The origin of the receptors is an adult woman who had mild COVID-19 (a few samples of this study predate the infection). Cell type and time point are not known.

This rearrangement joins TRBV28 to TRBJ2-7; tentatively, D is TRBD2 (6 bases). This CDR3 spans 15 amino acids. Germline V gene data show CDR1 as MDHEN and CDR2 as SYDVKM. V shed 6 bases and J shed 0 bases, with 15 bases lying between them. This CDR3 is CASRPRDGSSYEQYF. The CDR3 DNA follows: TGTGCCAGCAGACCCCGGGACGGGAGCTCCTACGAGCAGTACTTC. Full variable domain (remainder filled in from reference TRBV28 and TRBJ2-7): DVKVTQSSRYLVKRTGEKVFLECVQDMDHENMFWYRQDPGLGLRLIYFSYDVKMKEKGDIPEGYSVSREKKERFSLILESASTNQTSMYLCASRPRDGSSYEQYFGPGTRLTVT.

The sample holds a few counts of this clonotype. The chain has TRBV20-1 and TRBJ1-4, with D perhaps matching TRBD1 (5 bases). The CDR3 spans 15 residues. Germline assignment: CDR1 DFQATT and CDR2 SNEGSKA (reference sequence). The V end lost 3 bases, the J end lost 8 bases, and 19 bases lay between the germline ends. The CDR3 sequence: CSARSQVRAGEKLFF. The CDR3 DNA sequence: TGCAGTGCTAGGTCACAGGTTCGGGCAGGCGAAAAACTGTTTTTT.

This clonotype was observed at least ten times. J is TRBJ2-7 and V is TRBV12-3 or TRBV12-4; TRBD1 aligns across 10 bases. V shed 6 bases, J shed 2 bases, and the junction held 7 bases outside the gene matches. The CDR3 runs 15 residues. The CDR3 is CASRLLGQGTYEQYF. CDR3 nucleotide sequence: TGTGCCAGCAGACTGTTGGGACAGGGGACCTACGAGCAGTACTTC.

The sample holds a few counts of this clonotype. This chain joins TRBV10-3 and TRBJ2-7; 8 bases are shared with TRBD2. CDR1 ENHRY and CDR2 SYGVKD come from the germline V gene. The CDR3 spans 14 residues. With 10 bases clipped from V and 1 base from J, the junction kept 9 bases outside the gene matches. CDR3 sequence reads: CATSGGGPSYEQYF. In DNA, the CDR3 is TGTGCCACCTCGGGAGGGGGGCCTTCCTACGAGCAGTACTTC.

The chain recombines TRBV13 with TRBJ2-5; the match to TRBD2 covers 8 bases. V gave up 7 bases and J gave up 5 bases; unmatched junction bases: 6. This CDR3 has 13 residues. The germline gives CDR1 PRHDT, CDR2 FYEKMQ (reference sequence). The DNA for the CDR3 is TGTGCCAGCACTTCCGGGAGGGTGGAGACCCAGTACTTC. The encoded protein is CASTSGRVETQYF.

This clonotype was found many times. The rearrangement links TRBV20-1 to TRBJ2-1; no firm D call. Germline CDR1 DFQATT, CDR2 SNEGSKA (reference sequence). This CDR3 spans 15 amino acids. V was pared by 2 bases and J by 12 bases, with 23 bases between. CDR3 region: CSARIALELSRGQFF. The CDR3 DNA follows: TGCAGTGCTAGAATTGCCCTAGAATTGTCCAGAGGGCAGTTCTTC.

The CDR3 bases are TGTGCCAGCAGCTCGACGGGTAGCGGCACAGATACGCAGTATTTT. Its protein product is CASSSTGSGTDTQYF. The chain recombines TRBV7-2 with TRBJ2-3, with a possible D match to TRBD2 (5 bases). Germline-derived CDR1 and CDR2 are SGHTA and FQGNSA. V dropped 4 bases and J dropped 1 base, with 12 bases sitting between them. This CDR3 comprises 15 residues.

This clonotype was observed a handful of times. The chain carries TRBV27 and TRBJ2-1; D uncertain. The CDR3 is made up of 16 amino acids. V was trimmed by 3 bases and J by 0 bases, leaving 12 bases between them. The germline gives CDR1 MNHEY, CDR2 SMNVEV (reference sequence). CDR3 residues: CASSFRPPSSYNEQFF. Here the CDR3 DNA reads TGTGCCAGCAGTTTCCGCCCTCCGAGCTCCTACAATGAGCAGTTCTTC.

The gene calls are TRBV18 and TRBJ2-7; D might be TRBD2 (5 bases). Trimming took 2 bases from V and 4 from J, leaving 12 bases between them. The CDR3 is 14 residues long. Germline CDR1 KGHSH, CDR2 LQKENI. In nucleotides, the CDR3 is TGTGCCAGCTCACCAGGGGTCCCGGGGTACGAGCAGTACTTC. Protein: CASSPGVPGYEQYF.

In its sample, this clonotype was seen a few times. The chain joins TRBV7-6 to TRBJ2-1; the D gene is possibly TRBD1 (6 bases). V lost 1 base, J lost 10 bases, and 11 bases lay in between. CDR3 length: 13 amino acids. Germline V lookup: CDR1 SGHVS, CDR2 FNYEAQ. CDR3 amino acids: CASSLVGDREQFF. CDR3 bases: TGTGCCAGCAGCTTAGTAGGCGACAGGGAGCAGTTCTTC.

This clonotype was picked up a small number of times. CDR3: CSATGAGYEQYF. Here the CDR3 DNA reads TGCAGTGCCACGGGAGCCGGGTACGAGCAGTACTTC. The chain is built from TRBV20-1 and TRBJ2-7, with D perhaps TRBD2 (6 bases). This CDR3 is 12 amino acids long. Deletions cut 6 bases from V and 4 bases from J, with 13 bases between. Per the germline V gene, CDR1 is DFQATT and CDR2 is SNEGSKA (reference sequence).

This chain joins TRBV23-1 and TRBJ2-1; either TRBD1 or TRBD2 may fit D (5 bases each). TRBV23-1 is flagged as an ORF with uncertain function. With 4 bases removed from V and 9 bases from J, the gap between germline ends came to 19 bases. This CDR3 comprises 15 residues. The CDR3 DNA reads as TGCGCCAGCAGTCCCCCGGGAAAGGGGTTCGGTGAGCAGTTCTTC. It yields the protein CASSPPGKGFGEQFF.

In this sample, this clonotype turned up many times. CDR3 in DNA: TGCAGCGTTGAAAGTGGAGTTAGCAATCAGCCCCAGCATTTT. It specifies CSVESGVSNQPQHF. The chain links TRBV29-1 to TRBJ1-5, with no clear D. Trimming removed 2 bases from V and 0 bases from J, with 8 bases in between. The CDR3 is made up of 14 amino acids. The germline gives CDR1 SQVTM, CDR2 ANQGSEA.

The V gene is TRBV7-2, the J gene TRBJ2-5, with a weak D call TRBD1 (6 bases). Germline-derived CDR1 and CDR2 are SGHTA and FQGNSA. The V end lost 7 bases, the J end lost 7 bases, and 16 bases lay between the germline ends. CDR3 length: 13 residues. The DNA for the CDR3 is TGTGCCAGCACTCGCTCAGGGGCTGCGACCCAGTACTTC. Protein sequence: CASTRSGAATQYF.

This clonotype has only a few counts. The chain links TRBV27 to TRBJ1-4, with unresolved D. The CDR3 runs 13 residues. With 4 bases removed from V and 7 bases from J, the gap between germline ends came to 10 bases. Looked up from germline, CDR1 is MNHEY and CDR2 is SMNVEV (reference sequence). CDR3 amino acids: CASSSVGSEKLFF. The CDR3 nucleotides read TGTGCCAGCAGTTCCGTAGGGAGTGAAAAACTGTTTTTT.

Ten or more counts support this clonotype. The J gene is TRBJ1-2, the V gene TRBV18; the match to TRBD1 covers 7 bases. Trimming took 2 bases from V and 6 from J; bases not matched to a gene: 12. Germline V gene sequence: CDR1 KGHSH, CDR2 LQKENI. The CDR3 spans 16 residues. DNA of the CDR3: TGTGCCAGCTCACCAACCCGACAGGGTGAACGAAATGGCTACACCTTC. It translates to CASSPTRQGERNGYTF.

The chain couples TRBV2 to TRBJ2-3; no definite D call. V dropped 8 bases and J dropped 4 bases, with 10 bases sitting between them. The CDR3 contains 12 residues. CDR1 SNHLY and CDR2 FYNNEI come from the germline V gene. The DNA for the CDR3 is TGTGCCAGCGGCGCCGGGTCAGATACGCAGTATTTT. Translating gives CASGAGSDTQYF.

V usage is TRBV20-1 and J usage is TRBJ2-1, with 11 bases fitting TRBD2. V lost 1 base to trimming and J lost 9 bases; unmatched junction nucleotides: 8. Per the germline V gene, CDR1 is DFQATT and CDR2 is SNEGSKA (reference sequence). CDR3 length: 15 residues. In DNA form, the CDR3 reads TGCAGTGCTAGAGTAACTAGCGGGAGTGTCGTTGAGCAGTTCTTC. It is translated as CSARVTSGSVVEQFF.

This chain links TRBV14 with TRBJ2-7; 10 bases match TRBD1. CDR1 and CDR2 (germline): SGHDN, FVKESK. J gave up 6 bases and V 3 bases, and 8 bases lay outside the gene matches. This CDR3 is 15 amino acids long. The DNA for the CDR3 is TGTGCCAGCAGCCAGTGGACAGGGGGTTCGTCCGAGCAGTACTTC. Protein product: CASSQWTGGSSEQYF.

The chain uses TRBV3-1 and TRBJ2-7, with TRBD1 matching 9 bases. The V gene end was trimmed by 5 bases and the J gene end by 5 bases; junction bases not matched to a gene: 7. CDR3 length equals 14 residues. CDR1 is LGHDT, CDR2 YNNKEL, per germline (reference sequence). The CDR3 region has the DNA TGTGCCAGCAGCATGCTGGACAGGGGCCACGAGCAGTACTTC. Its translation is CASSMLDRGHEQYF.

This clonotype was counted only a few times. This CDR3 is CASSRAHEKLFF. Written as DNA, the CDR3 is TGTGCCAGCAGCCGGGCCCATGAAAAACTGTTTTTT. V gene TRBV7-2 combines with J gene TRBJ1-4; D remains unclear. The V gene's germline CDR1 is SGHTA and CDR2 FQGNSA. The CDR3 is made up of 12 amino acids. The V end lost 5 bases, the J end lost 6 bases, and 7 bases lay between the germline ends.

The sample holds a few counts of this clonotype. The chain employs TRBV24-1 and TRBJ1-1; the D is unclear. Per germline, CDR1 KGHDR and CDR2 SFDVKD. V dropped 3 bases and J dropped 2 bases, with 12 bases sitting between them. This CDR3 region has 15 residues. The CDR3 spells CATSDPRAGNTEAFF. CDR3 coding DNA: TGTGCCACCAGTGATCCTCGGGCAGGTAACACTGAAGCTTTCTTT.

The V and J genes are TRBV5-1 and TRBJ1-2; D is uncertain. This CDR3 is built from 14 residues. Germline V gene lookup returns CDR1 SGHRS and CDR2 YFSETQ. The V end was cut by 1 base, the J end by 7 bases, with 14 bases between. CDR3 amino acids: CASSLTAIKGGYTF. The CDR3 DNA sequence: TGCGCCAGCAGCTTGACCGCCATAAAGGGTGGCTACACCTTC.

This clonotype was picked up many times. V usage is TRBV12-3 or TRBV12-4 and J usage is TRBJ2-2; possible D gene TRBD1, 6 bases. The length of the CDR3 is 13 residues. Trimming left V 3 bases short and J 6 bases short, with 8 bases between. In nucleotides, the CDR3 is TGTGCCAGCAGTTTTCAGGGGTCCGGGGAGCTGTTTTTT. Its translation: CASSFQGSGELFF.

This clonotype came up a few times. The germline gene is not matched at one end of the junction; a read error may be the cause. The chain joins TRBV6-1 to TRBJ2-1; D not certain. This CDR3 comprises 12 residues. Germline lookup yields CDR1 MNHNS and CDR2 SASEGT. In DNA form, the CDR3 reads TGTGTCAGCAGTTTCCACTACAATGAGCAGTTCTTC. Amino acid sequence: CVSSFHYNEQFF.

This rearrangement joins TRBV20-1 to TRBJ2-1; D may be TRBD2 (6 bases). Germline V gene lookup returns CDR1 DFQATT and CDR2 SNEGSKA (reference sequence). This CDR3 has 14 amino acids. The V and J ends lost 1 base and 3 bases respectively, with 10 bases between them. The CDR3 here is CSARGLRGYNEQFF. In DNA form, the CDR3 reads TGCAGTGCTAGAGGGCTGCGGGGCTACAATGAGCAGTTCTTC.

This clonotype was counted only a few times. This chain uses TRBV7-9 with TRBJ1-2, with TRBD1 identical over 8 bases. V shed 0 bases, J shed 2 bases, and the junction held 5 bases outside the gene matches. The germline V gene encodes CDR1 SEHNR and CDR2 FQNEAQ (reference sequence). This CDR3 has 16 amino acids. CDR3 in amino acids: CASSLAGQGRNYGYTF. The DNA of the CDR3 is TGTGCCAGCAGCTTAGCCGGACAGGGACGGAACTATGGCTACACCTTC. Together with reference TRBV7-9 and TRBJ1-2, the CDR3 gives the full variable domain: DTGVSQNPRHKITKRGQNVTFRCDPISEHNRLYWYRQTLGQGPEFLTYFQNEAQLEKSRLLSDRFSAERPKGSFSTLEIQRTEQGDSAMYLCASSLAGQGRNYGYTFGSGTRLTVV.

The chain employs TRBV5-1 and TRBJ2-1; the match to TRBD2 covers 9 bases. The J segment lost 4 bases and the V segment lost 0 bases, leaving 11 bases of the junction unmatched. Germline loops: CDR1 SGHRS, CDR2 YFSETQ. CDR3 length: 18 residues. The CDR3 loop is CASSLVSRREGSYNEQFF. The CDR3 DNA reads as TGCGCCAGCAGCTTGGTTTCGAGGCGGGAGGGTTCTTACAATGAGCAGTTCTTC. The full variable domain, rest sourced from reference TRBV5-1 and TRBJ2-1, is KAGVTQTPRYLIKTRGQQVTLSCSPISGHRSVSWYQQTPGQGLQFLFEYFSETQRNKGNFPGRFSGRQFSNSRSEMNVSTLELGDSALYLCASSLVSRREGSYNEQFFGPGTRLTVL.

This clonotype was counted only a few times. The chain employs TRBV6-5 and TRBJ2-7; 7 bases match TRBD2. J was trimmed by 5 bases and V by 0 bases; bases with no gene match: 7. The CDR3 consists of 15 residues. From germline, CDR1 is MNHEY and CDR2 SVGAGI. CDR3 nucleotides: TGTGCCAGCAGTTACTCGAATTGGGAGGGACACGAGCAGTACTTC. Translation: CASSYSNWEGHEQYF.